This T cell receptor (beta chain) emerged from a study of blood T cell repertoires in COVID-19. Clones were read by immunoSEQ multiplex PCR, and TCRdb kept only the in-frame ones, dropping some. The sample records about 70,000 clones, about 73% being singletons. V trimming: 5 bases; J trimming: 0 bases; junction bases outside the gene matches: 2. Per germline, CDR1 KGHSH and CDR2 LQKENI. This CDR3 is 14 amino acids long. Sequencing was performed on peripheral blood. V is TRBV18 and J is TRBJ1-1; 8 bases are a match to TRBD1. This TCR came from a woman in her 70s with acute or convalescent COVID-19. CDR3 loop: CASSGQGMNTEAFF. CDR3 bases: TGTGCCAGCTCAGGACAGGGAATGAACACTGAAGCTTTCTTT. Looking up the rest from reference TRBV18 and TRBJ1-1 gives the full variable domain: NAGVMQNPRHLVRRRGQEARLRCSPMKGHSHVYWYRQLPEEGLKFMVYLQKENIIDESGMPKERFSAEFPKEGPSILRIQQVVRGDSAAYFCASSGQGMNTEAFFGQGTRLTVV.